This T cell receptor (beta chain) appears in the sequencing data of a study of cytomegalovirus exposure and HLA in healthy donors. Profiling relied on immunoSEQ multiplex PCR, and the TCRdb table lists in-frame clones only, not all of them. The data show about 200,000 clones, about 82% seen once. There are 16 residues in the CDR3. Germline V CDR1 and CDR2: GTSNPN, SVGIG (reference sequence). V was pared by 2 bases and J by 4 bases, with 8 bases of the junction left unmatched. The source material was PBMCs. The chain couples TRBV30 to TRBJ2-2, with 9 bases lining up with TRBD1. The clonotype was recovered from a woman aged 18-35 years in good health and CMV-seronegative. CDR3 residues: CAWSPKQGAGTGELFF. The CDR3 DNA reads TGTGCCTGGAGTCCAAAACAGGGGGCGGGCACCGGGGAGCTGTTTTTT.